Listed below are T cell receptor beta chains from one sample, sequenced in a study of T cells after yellow fever vaccination. TCRdb used MiXCR to reprocess the 5' RACE reads, holding one entry per CDR3 protein. The sample has a few hundred thousand distinct CDR3 sequences, roughly a sixth seen once; the top ten hold roughly a sixth. The material was PBMCs, obtained before the yellow fever booster vaccination. The receptor source for this set is a man aged 18 to 35 who received the YFV17D yellow fever vaccine. CDR3s include the opening cysteine and the closing phenylalanine or tryptophan.

V gene	J gene	CDR3 protein
TRBV5-1	TRBJ1-1	CASGSFGNTEAFF
TRBV4-3	TRBJ1-1	CASSQKEEMNTEAFF
TRBV30	TRBJ2-3	CAWSLGGTDTQYF
TRBV4-2	TRBJ2-5	CASSQGSSLAGGVETQYF
TRBV6-2/TRBV6-3	TRBJ2-5	CASSRDRGLLETQYF
TRBV25-1	TRBJ1-1	CASSEYLSGQQAFF
TRBV20-1	TRBJ2-2	CSARAPKMGGELFF
TRBV7-2	TRBJ1-5	CASSGYNQPQHF
TRBV6-1	TRBJ2-1	CASSGPHNEQFF
TRBV20-1	TRBJ2-5	CSARDRGGWSETQYF